The 29 T cell receptor beta chains below come from one sample, sequenced in a study of CD8 T cells in Susac syndrome. Random hexamers served to reverse transcribe roughly 0.5 to 1 ug RNA. One entry per CDR3 protein results from TCRdb running MiXCR on the immunoSEQ multiplex PCR reads. The table lists some 68,000 distinct CDR3 sequences, roughly 93% of them singletons. Specimen: CD4+ T cells from PBMCs. The receptors were sampled from a human donor with Susac syndrome.

The J gene is TRBJ1-2, the V gene TRBV6-2 or TRBV6-3, with D possibly being TRBD1 (6 bases). Germline assignment: CDR1 MNHEY and CDR2 SVGEGT. Trimming removed 6 bases at V and 13 bases at J, with 15 bases between. The CDR3 has 11 residues. The CDR3 DNA reads TGTGCCAGCAGCCGAACAGGGAACAGCACCTTC. It is translated as CASSRTGNSTF.

V gene TRBV14 combines with J gene TRBJ2-2; D is unresolved. CDR3 length equals 16 residues. The V gene's germline CDR1 is SGHDN and CDR2 FVKESK. The V end was cut by 7 bases, the J end by 5 bases, with 20 bases between. CDR3: CASTPASPGRTGELFF. CDR3 DNA sequence: TGTGCCAGCACACCCGCGTCCCCGGGTAGGACCGGGGAGCTGTTTTTT. The full variable domain, rest sourced from reference TRBV14 and TRBJ2-2, is EAGVTQFPSHSVIEKGQTVTLRCDPISGHDNLYWYRRVMGKEIKFLLHFVKESKQDESGMPNNRFLAERTGGTYSTLKVQPAELEDSGVYFCASTPASPGRTGELFFGEGSRLTVL.

V usage is TRBV10-3 and J usage is TRBJ1-2, with D tentatively TRBD1 (6 bases). This CDR3 region has 14 residues. The V gene's germline CDR1 is ENHRY and CDR2 SYGVKD. V lost 8 bases to trimming and J lost 4 bases, with 17 bases between them. The CDR3 region has the DNA TGTGCCATCCTCGGACAGCTTTATAGCTATGGCTACACCTTC. Translation gives CAILGQLYSYGYTF.

This chain joins TRBV6-6 and TRBJ2-7, with 9 bases lining up with TRBD1. V lost 8 bases, J lost 6 bases, and 14 bases stayed unmatched. The CDR3 loop spans 15 amino acids. Germline CDR1 is MNHNY and CDR2 is SVGAGI (reference sequence). CDR3 in amino acids: CASYKTRDRASEQYF. CDR3 nucleotides: TGTGCCAGCTATAAAACCAGGGACAGGGCCTCCGAGCAGTACTTC.

A single count supports this clonotype. The V and J genes are TRBV7-8 and TRBJ2-7; unclear D gene. The CDR3 sequence is 16 residues long. The V gene's germline CDR1 is SGHVS and CDR2 FQNEAQ. V shed 3 bases and J shed 7 bases, with 22 bases lying between them. CDR3: CASSFPRRTGEREQYF. CDR3 coding DNA: TGTGCCAGCAGCTTCCCCCGAAGGACCGGCGAGAGAGAGCAGTACTTC.

The CDR3: CASSWTGGTDTQYF. The CDR3 bases are TGTGCCAGCAGTTGGACAGGGGGCACAGATACGCAGTATTTT. The V gene is TRBV6-5, the J gene TRBJ2-3; TRBD1 matches at 9 bases. The CDR3 runs to 14 residues. The germline V gene encodes CDR1 MNHEY and CDR2 SVGAGI. The ends lost 4 bases at V and 1 base at J; junction bases unmatched: 0.

V usage is TRBV7-2 and J usage is TRBJ2-7; TRBD2 might be the D (5 bases). From germline, CDR1 is SGHTA and CDR2 FQGNSA. The CDR3 is 14 residues long. V was clipped by 5 bases and J by 3 bases, with 14 bases between them. CDR3: CASSDVRSGYEQYF. In DNA form, the CDR3 reads TGTGCCAGCAGCGATGTAAGGAGCGGCTACGAGCAGTACTTC.

The V gene is TRBV28, the J gene TRBJ2-7, with a tentative D call TRBD1 (6 bases). Germline V lookup: CDR1 MDHEN, CDR2 SYDVKM. The ends were cut back, 5 bases at V and 4 bases at J, with 15 bases in the middle. The CDR3 runs to 14 residues. The CDR3 DNA reads as TGTGCCAGCAGTGATTACAGGGAATCTTACGAGCAGTACTTC. Translation: CASSDYRESYEQYF.

The chain is built from TRBV20-1 and TRBJ2-1, with TRBD2 identical over 8 bases. The germline gives CDR1 DFQATT, CDR2 SNEGSKA (reference sequence). This CDR3 has 12 residues. CDR3 region: CSPRGGRNEQFF. In DNA, the CDR3 is TGCAGCCCTCGGGGGGGCAGGAATGAGCAGTTCTTC.

The gene calls are TRBV7-9 and TRBJ1-1; perhaps TRBD1 as D (6 bases). Looked up from germline, CDR1 is SEHNR and CDR2 is FQNEAQ (reference sequence). CDR3 length: 14 residues. Trimming took off 2 bases at V and 3 bases at J, with 10 bases between the two ends. The CDR3 region has the DNA TGTGCCAGCAGCTTAAGGCCAGGGGACACTGAAGCTTTCTTT. Its protein product is CASSLRPGDTEAFF.

The chain joins TRBV2 to TRBJ1-6; TRBD1 matches 7 bases. J gave up 5 bases and V 2 bases, and 6 bases lay outside the gene matches. CDR1 is SNHLY and CDR2 is FYNNEI in the germline V gene. The CDR3 contains 16 residues. The CDR3 DNA is TGTGCCAGCAGTGAAAGGAGGGGGCAAGATAATTCACCCCTCCACTTT. Its protein product is CASSERRGQDNSPLHF.

The chain uses TRBV15 and TRBJ2-7; D uncertain. Looked up from germline, CDR1 is LNHNV and CDR2 is YYDKDF (reference sequence). V dropped 0 bases and J dropped 2 bases, with 8 bases sitting between them. The CDR3 has 14 amino acids. The CDR3 DNA sequence: TGTGCCACCAGCAGAGAGGGTAGAACCTACGAGCAGTACTTC. Translating it yields CATSREGRTYEQYF.

V is TRBV28 and J is TRBJ2-7; 10 bases map to TRBD2. With 6 bases clipped from V and 2 bases from J, the junction kept 4 bases outside the gene matches. The germline CDR1 and CDR2 sequences are MDHEN and SYDVKM. The CDR3 is 14 residues long. CDR3 region: CASRIAGGPYEQYF. As DNA, the CDR3 is TGTGCCAGCAGAATAGCGGGGGGTCCCTACGAGCAGTACTTC. The whole variable domain, filled in from reference TRBV28 and TRBJ2-7, reads DVKVTQSSRYLVKRTGEKVFLECVQDMDHENMFWYRQDPGLGLRLIYFSYDVKMKEKGDIPEGYSVSREKKERFSLILESASTNQTSMYLCASRIAGGPYEQYFGPGTRLTVT.

V gene TRBV18 combines with J gene TRBJ2-1, with no clear D. The ends were cut back, 2 bases at V and 4 bases at J, with 12 bases in the middle. There are 15 residues in the CDR3. Germline V CDR1 and CDR2: KGHSH, LQKENI. CDR3 in amino acids: CASSPGVVRYNEQFF. In DNA, the CDR3 is TGTGCCAGCTCACCAGGCGTAGTCAGATACAATGAGCAGTTCTTC.

CDR3 residues: CASSPRDISYEQYF. The CDR3 nucleotides are TGTGCCAGCAGCCCGAGGGACATCAGCTACGAGCAGTACTTC. V and J are TRBV3-1 and TRBJ2-7; a weak D match, TRBD1 (6 bases). Germline CDR1 is LGHDT and CDR2 is YNNKEL (reference sequence). The CDR3 loop spans 14 amino acids. V lost 4 bases to trimming and J lost 3 bases, with 13 bases between them.

The chain recombines TRBV9 with TRBJ2-2; 7 bases are a match to TRBD2. V trimming: 4 bases; J trimming: 6 bases; junction bases outside the gene matches: 6. Germline V gives CDR1 SGDLS, CDR2 YYNGEE. The CDR3 length is 14 residues. CDR3: CASSRSGVAGELFF. In nucleotides, the CDR3 is TGTGCCAGCAGCCGGAGCGGGGTCGCCGGGGAGCTGTTTTTT.

The count of this clonotype is one. This chain uses TRBV28 with TRBJ1-5; no clear D gene. The ends were cut back, 3 bases at V and 5 bases at J, with 23 bases in the middle. From germline, CDR1 is MDHEN and CDR2 SYDVKM. This CDR3 has 18 amino acids. Here the CDR3 DNA reads TGTGCCAGCAGTTTCCCATTCGGGCAGCCGACTATTCATCAGCCCCAGCATTTT. Translation: CASSFPFGQPTIHQPQHF. Combining the CDR3 with reference TRBV28 and TRBJ1-5 gives the whole variable domain DVKVTQSSRYLVKRTGEKVFLECVQDMDHENMFWYRQDPGLGLRLIYFSYDVKMKEKGDIPEGYSVSREKKERFSLILESASTNQTSMYLCASSFPFGQPTIHQPQHFGDGTRLSIL.

This sequence joins TRBV20-1 and TRBJ2-3; TRBD2 might be the D (5 bases). The germline V gene has CDR1 DFQATT and CDR2 SNEGSKA (reference sequence). The CDR3 loop spans 13 amino acids. CDR3 nucleotide sequence: TGCGCCAGACTTAGCGAGAGCACAGATACGCAGTATTTT. Protein product: CARLSESTDTQYF.

The J gene is TRBJ2-3, the V gene TRBV6-6; D call uncertain. CDR3 size: 14 residues. CDR1 and CDR2 from the germline V gene are MNHNY and SVGAGI (reference sequence). The germline V and J ends were trimmed by 5 bases and 4 bases, with 13 bases remaining between them. The DNA of the CDR3 is TGTGCCAGCAGTCCTCCAAGGCGACCAGATACGCAGTATTTT. Translation gives CASSPPRRPDTQYF.

This clonotype showed up just a few times. This chain's CDR3 is CASSVGQASSYNEQFF. CDR3 sequence (DNA): TGCGCCAGCAGCGTAGGACAGGCTAGCTCCTACAATGAGCAGTTCTTC. The chain carries TRBV5-1 and TRBJ2-1; 7 nucleotides line up with TRBD1. The V and J ends lost 4 bases and 0 bases, in that order; junction bases with no gene match: 7. CDR3 length: 16 residues. Germline CDR1 SGHRS, CDR2 YFSETQ.

The chain is built from TRBV7-9 and TRBJ1-1; no definite D call. The length of the CDR3 is 14 residues. V was cut by 2 bases and J by 1 base, with 8 bases left in between. Germline V gives CDR1 SEHNR, CDR2 FQNEAQ (reference sequence). DNA of the CDR3: TGTGCCAGCAGCTTATCCCCGACGAACACTGAAGCTTTCTTT. Its translation is CASSLSPTNTEAFF. Using reference TRBV7-9 and TRBJ1-1 for the parts outside the CDR3, the full variable domain is DTGVSQNPRHKITKRGQNVTFRCDPISEHNRLYWYRQTLGQGPEFLTYFQNEAQLEKSRLLSDRFSAERPKGSFSTLEIQRTEQGDSAMYLCASSLSPTNTEAFFGQGTRLTVV.

The CDR3 spells CASSATGAGETQYF. The CDR3 nucleotides read TGTGCCAGCAGCGCGACAGGGGCCGGGGAGACCCAGTACTTC. The gene calls are TRBV28 and TRBJ2-5; 8 nucleotides line up with TRBD1. The V gene's germline CDR1 is MDHEN and CDR2 SYDVKM. V lost 6 bases, J lost 5 bases, and 8 bases stayed unmatched. This CDR3 spans 14 amino acids.

The chain uses TRBV20-1 and TRBJ2-3; D might be TRBD2 (7 bases). Trimming took off 0 bases at V and 7 bases at J, with 23 bases between the two ends. The V gene's germline CDR1 is DFQATT and CDR2 SNEGSKA (reference sequence). This CDR3 contains 17 residues. This chain's CDR3 is CSARDPLRPGGRYTQYF. CDR3 bases: TGCAGTGCTAGAGACCCCCTGCGGCCGGGGGGCAGGTATACGCAGTATTTT.

V usage is TRBV5-1 and J usage is TRBJ2-7; D remains ambiguous. Germline V gene lookup returns CDR1 SGHRS and CDR2 YFSETQ. With 4 bases removed from V and 7 bases from J, the gap between germline ends came to 15 bases. The CDR3 consists of 13 residues. The chain's CDR3 is CASSEENKWEQYF. The CDR3, as DNA: TGCGCCAGCAGCGAAGAGAATAAGTGGGAGCAGTACTTC.

V and J are TRBV7-3 and TRBJ1-1, with D unresolved. CDR1 SGHTA and CDR2 FQGTGA come from the germline V gene. This CDR3 is built from 15 residues. The V end was cut by 2 bases, the J end by 9 bases, with 19 bases between. CDR3 sequence (DNA): TGTGCCAGCAGCTTATATCGGGAGGCAGGAGAAAAAGCTTTCTTT. Amino acid sequence: CASSLYREAGEKAFF.

The chain couples TRBV7-2 to TRBJ2-7, with D perhaps being TRBD1 or TRBD2 (6 bases each). The CDR3 loop spans 13 amino acids. The germline V and J ends were trimmed by 3 bases and 5 bases, with 11 bases remaining between them. Germline CDR1 SGHTA, CDR2 FQGNSA. The CDR3 DNA sequence: TGTGCCAGCAGCTTGTACAGGGAGGACGAGCAGTACTTC. The encoded protein is CASSLYREDEQYF.

The J gene is TRBJ1-1, the V gene TRBV20-1; D uncertain. Per the germline V gene, CDR1 is DFQATT and CDR2 is SNEGSKA (reference sequence). The CDR3 runs 12 residues. V was cut by 1 base and J by 5 bases, with 8 bases left in between. The CDR3 protein is CSARVRGTEAFF. The DNA of the CDR3 is TGCAGTGCTAGAGTTAGAGGTACTGAAGCTTTCTTT.

In the case of this clonotype: The junction departs from the called germline gene at one end, perhaps through a read error. The chain has TRBV11-2 and TRBJ2-3; 11 nucleotides align to TRBD2. Germline V gene lookup returns CDR1 SGHAT and CDR2 FQNNGV. The CDR3 is made up of 14 amino acids. The CDR3 spells CASSLAGGRDTQYF. As DNA, the CDR3 is TGTGCCAGCAGTTTAGCGGGGGGGAGAGATACGCAGTATTTT.

The chain joins TRBV13 to TRBJ1-6; TRBD1 agrees at 10 bases. The ends lost 3 bases at V and 7 bases at J; junction bases unmatched: 6. Germline values: CDR1 PRHDT, CDR2 FYEKMQ (reference sequence). The CDR3 is 16 residues long. As DNA, the CDR3 is TGTGCCAGCAGCTTGGACGCGGGACAGGGGAATTCACCCCTCCACTTT. It yields the protein CASSLDAGQGNSPLHF.